Listed here are 15 T cell receptor beta chains from one sample, sequenced in a study of technical replicates of blood from several donors. Generated by immunoSEQ multiplex PCR, the TCRdb table keeps only in-frame clones and is missing some. The table has about 70,000 clones, about 96% seen once; the top ten hold approximately 0.2%. Sequencing input: T cells isolated from PBMCs. The receptors were sampled from a human donor in good health.

The rearrangement uses TRBV7-9 and TRBJ1-5; D ambiguous. Germline loops: CDR1 SEHNR, CDR2 FQNEAQ (reference sequence). The CDR3 has 15 amino acids. V lost 6 bases, J lost 5 bases, and 17 bases lay in between. This chain's CDR3 is CASSPIRGSYQPQHF. CDR3 bases: TGTGCCAGCAGTCCGATCCGAGGCTCATATCAGCCCCAGCATTTT. Complete variable domain (other parts from reference TRBV7-9 and TRBJ1-5): DTGVSQNPRHKITKRGQNVTFRCDPISEHNRLYWYRQTLGQGPEFLTYFQNEAQLEKSRLLSDRFSAERPKGSFSTLEIQRTEQGDSAMYLCASSPIRGSYQPQHFGDGTRLSIL.

This clone was found a few times. The chain combines TRBV6-5 with TRBJ1-5, with TRBD1 matching over 7 bases. Germline CDR1 MNHEY, CDR2 SVGAGI. This CDR3 spans 15 amino acids. V lost 0 bases, J lost 4 bases, and 3 bases stayed unmatched. CDR3 coding DNA: TGTGCCAGCAGTTACTCGGGACAGAAAAATCAGCCCCAGCATTTT. Its translation: CASSYSGQKNQPQHF.

The J gene is TRBJ2-3, the V gene TRBV4-1; D unresolved. The CDR3 runs 12 residues. Germline V gene sequence: CDR1 MGHRA, CDR2 YSYEKL. V shed 3 bases and J shed 2 bases, with 3 bases lying between them. The CDR3 DNA follows: TGCGCCAGCAGCCACCACACAGATACGCAGTATTTT. It codes for CASSHHTDTQYF.

The chain recombines TRBV5-1 with TRBJ2-3; maybe TRBD2 (6 bases). This CDR3 spans 15 amino acids. From germline, CDR1 is SGHRS and CDR2 YFSETQ. With 3 bases removed from V and 2 bases from J, the gap between germline ends came to 13 bases. The CDR3 sequence is CASSSGDFVTDTQYF. DNA for the CDR3: TGCGCCAGCAGCTCGGGGGATTTCGTCACAGATACGCAGTATTTT.

The chain couples TRBV10-1 to TRBJ1-6, with 10 bases aligning to TRBD1. This CDR3 is built from 14 residues. Germline trimming cut 6 bases from V and 7 bases from J; bases unmatched to any gene: 3. CDR1 and CDR2 from the germline V gene are WNHNN and SYGVQD (reference sequence). Here the CDR3 DNA reads TGCGCCAGCAGAGGGGACAGGGGAAATTCACCCCTCCACTTT. It translates to CASRGDRGNSPLHF.

The chain carries TRBV5-1 and TRBJ1-2; 8 nucleotides agree with TRBD1. The CDR3 is 13 residues long. Trimming removed 5 bases from V and 4 bases from J; junction bases left unmatched: 4. Germline V gives CDR1 SGHRS, CDR2 YFSETQ. The CDR3 region is CASRTQGAYGYTF. As DNA, the CDR3 is TGCGCCAGCAGGACCCAGGGGGCCTATGGCTACACCTTC.

The DNA of the CDR3 is TGTGCCAGCAGTTTATACTCGCCAGGGGGCAGCTATGGCTACACCTTC. Translated: CASSLYSPGGSYGYTF. The genes are TRBV27 and TRBJ1-2, with 8 bases aligning to TRBD1. After removal of 1 base from V and 4 bases from J, the junction contained 8 bases not matched to a gene. Germline assignment: CDR1 MNHEY and CDR2 SMNVEV (reference sequence). The CDR3 spans 16 residues.

This chain uses TRBV5-1 with TRBJ2-5; D remains ambiguous. Germline V gene lookup returns CDR1 SGHRS and CDR2 YFSETQ. V was pared by 4 bases and J by 3 bases, with 10 bases between. The CDR3 runs to 13 residues. In DNA form, the CDR3 reads TGCGCCAGCAGCAGGCAGGTGGAAGAGACCCAGTACTTC. Translated: CASSRQVEETQYF.

The genes are TRBV6-5 and TRBJ1-2, with D perhaps TRBD1 (6 bases). The CDR3 has 15 amino acids. Germline CDR1 MNHEY, CDR2 SVGAGI. V was trimmed by 4 bases and J by 0 bases, leaving 12 bases between them. CDR3 residues: CASSLTTGTNYGYTF. The CDR3 DNA sequence: TGTGCCAGCAGTTTGACGACAGGAACTAACTATGGCTACACCTTC.

J is TRBJ1-5 and V is TRBV15; D remains ambiguous. The CDR3 totals 15 residues. Trimming stripped 0 bases from V and 0 bases from J, with 6 bases between. Germline V CDR1 and CDR2: LNHNV, YYDKDF (reference sequence). The DNA of the CDR3 is TGTGCCACCAGCAGAGATCTCGTTAGCAATCAGCCCCAGCATTTT. Residues: CATSRDLVSNQPQHF.

The rearrangement joins TRBV28 to TRBJ2-5, with TRBD1 as a possible D gene (6 bases). Germline lookup yields CDR1 MDHEN and CDR2 SYDVKM. V lost 3 bases and J lost 2, with 7 bases in between. This CDR3 has 13 residues. The CDR3 DNA reads as TGTGCCAGCAGTTTTACAGGGCAAGAGACCCAGTACTTC. It translates to CASSFTGQETQYF.

The chain has TRBV7-9 and TRBJ2-5, with D perhaps matching TRBD1 (6 bases). V lost 1 base and J lost 2, with 8 bases in between. CDR3 length: 14 amino acids. Germline V gene data show CDR1 as SEHNR and CDR2 as FQNEAQ (reference sequence). The chain's CDR3 is CASSLVGGQETQYF. The CDR3, as DNA: TGTGCCAGCAGCTTAGTAGGGGGTCAAGAGACCCAGTACTTC. Variable domain in full (rest from reference TRBV7-9 and TRBJ2-5): DTGVSQNPRHKITKRGQNVTFRCDPISEHNRLYWYRQTLGQGPEFLTYFQNEAQLEKSRLLSDRFSAERPKGSFSTLEIQRTEQGDSAMYLCASSLVGGQETQYFGPGTRLLVL.

CDR3 bases: TGTGCCAGCAGTGCTAATGAGAGGACCCAGTACTTC. It specifies CASSANERTQYF. V and J are TRBV2 and TRBJ2-5; no firm D call. The CDR3 contains 12 residues. Trimming took 4 bases from V and 7 from J, leaving 10 bases between them. The germline V gene has CDR1 SNHLY and CDR2 FYNNEI.

This chain links TRBV7-9 with TRBJ2-7; 7 bases map to TRBD2. The length of the CDR3 is 17 residues. Germline V gives CDR1 SEHNR, CDR2 FQNEAQ (reference sequence). With V trimmed by 2 bases and J by 0 bases, 10 bases remained unmatched. The CDR3 nucleotides read TGTGCCAGCAGCTTAAACTGGCGGGGGAAAAACTCCTACGAGCAGTACTTC. Its translation: CASSLNWRGKNSYEQYF.

The chain joins TRBV29-1 to TRBJ2-2, with TRBD2 matching over 9 bases. The germline V gene encodes CDR1 SQVTM and CDR2 ANQGSEA. V shed 6 bases and J 6 bases; nucleotides not matched to a gene: 5. The CDR3 has 13 residues. In nucleotides, the CDR3 is TGCAGCGTAGATAGCGGGAGCTCCGGGGAGCTGTTTTTT. This translates into CSVDSGSSGELFF.